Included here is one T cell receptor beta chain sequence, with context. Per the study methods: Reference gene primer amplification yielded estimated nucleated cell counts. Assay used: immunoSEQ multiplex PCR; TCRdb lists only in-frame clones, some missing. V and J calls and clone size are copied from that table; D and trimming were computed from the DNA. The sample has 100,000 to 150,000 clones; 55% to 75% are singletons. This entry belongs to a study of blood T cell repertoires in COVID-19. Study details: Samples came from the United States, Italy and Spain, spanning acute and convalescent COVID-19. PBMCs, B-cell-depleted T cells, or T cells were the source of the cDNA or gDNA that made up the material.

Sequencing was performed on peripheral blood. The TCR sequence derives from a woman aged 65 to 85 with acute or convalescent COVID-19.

In nucleotides, the CDR3 is TGTGCCACCAGTGCCTCCTCACTAGCGGGAGGAGTAGATACGCAGTATTTT. Translation: CATSASSLAGGVDTQYF. The chain employs TRBV24-1 and TRBJ2-3; 12 nucleotides line up with TRBD2. V trimming: 5 bases; J trimming: 5 bases; junction bases outside the gene matches: 10. This CDR3 spans 17 amino acids. CDR1 is KGHDR, CDR2 SFDVKD, per germline.